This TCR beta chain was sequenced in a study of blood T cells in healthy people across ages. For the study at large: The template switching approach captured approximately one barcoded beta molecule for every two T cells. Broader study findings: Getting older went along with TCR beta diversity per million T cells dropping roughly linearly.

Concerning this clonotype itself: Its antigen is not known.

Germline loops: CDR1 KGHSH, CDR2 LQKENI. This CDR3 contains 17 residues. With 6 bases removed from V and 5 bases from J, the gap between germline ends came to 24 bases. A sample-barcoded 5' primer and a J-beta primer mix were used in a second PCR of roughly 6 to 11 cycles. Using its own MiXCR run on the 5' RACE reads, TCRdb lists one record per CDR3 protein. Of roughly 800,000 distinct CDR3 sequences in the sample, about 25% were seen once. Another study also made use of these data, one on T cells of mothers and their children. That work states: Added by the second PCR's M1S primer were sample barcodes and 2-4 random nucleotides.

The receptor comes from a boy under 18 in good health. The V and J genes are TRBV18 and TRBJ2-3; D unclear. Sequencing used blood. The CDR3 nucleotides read TGTGCCAGCTCTTCCCGACCGGTCACGAACCTGCAAGATACGCAGTATTTT. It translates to CASSSRPVTNLQDTQYF.